The T cell receptor beta chain under discussion was sequenced for a study of blood T cell repertoires in COVID-19. Study at large: From the United States, Italy and Spain came samples of acute and convalescent COVID-19. PBMCs, B-cell-depleted T cells, or T cells were the source of the cDNA or gDNA that made up the material.

Trimming left V 0 bases short and J 10 bases short, with 7 bases between. Looked up from germline, CDR1 is GTSNPN and CDR2 is SVGIG (reference sequence). The CDR3 runs 12 residues. Seattle patient enrollment occurred during active infection, with longitudinal follow-up thereafter. In the original processing: It was from reference gene primer amplification that nucleated cell counts were estimated. The method was immunoSEQ multiplex PCR; TCRdb's version includes in-frame clones alone and lacks a portion of them. For V, J and clone size, that table is used; D and trimming come from the DNA. The sample lists roughly 340,000 clones, roughly 90% occurring once.

This clonotype originated in a woman in her seventies with COVID-19, enrolled during active disease. The specimen sequenced was peripheral blood. The rearrangement uses TRBV30 and TRBJ1-6; D is unresolved. CDR3 residues: CAWSVPGSPLHF. The CDR3 bases are TGTGCCTGGAGTGTACCAGGATCACCCCTCCACTTT.